The 12 T cell receptor beta chains below all came from one sample that was sequenced in a study of blood T cell repertoires in COVID-19. The repertoire was sequenced with immunoSEQ multiplex PCR; TCRdb's copy has only in-frame clones and lacks some. Among about 270,000 clones listed, over 75% were seen once. The sample was PBMCs or T cells enriched from blood (not recorded which). These receptors were obtained from a man between 18 and 29 years old who had recovered from COVID-19.

The rearrangement joins TRBV5-1 to TRBJ2-4, with 7 bases lining up with TRBD1. From germline, CDR1 is SGHRS and CDR2 YFSETQ. V was pared by 2 bases and J by 6 bases, with 8 bases of the junction left unmatched. The CDR3 runs 15 residues. CDR3 loop: CASSFDGTALNIQYF. In nucleotides, the CDR3 is TGCGCCAGCAGCTTTGACGGGACAGCCCTAAACATTCAGTACTTC.

The rearrangement joins TRBV6-1 to TRBJ2-3, with D possibly being TRBD2 (6 bases). V lost 3 bases and J lost 0, with 13 bases in between. The germline V gene encodes CDR1 MNHNS and CDR2 SASEGT. The CDR3 length is 16 residues. CDR3 DNA: TGTGCCAGCAGTGACCGGGTCGGGACTAGCACAGATACGCAGTATTTT. It encodes CASSDRVGTSTDTQYF.

Of note for this clone: Other DNA variants within this sample encode the same CDR3. The V gene is TRBV10-3, the J gene TRBJ2-7; 14 positions agree with TRBD2. V shed 9 bases and J 3 bases; nucleotides not matched to a gene: 7. Germline assignment: CDR1 ENHRY and CDR2 SYGVKD. The CDR3 is 15 amino acids. The CDR3, as DNA: TGTGCCATTGCGGGACTAGCGGGAGAAGACTACGAGCAGTACTTC. It translates to CAIAGLAGEDYEQYF.

The chain uses TRBV3-1 (or the pseudogene TRBV3-2) and TRBJ1-2, with a tentative D call TRBD1 (6 bases). The CDR3 covers 13 residues. V lost 2 bases to trimming and J lost 8 bases, with 12 bases between them. CDR1 is LGHDT, CDR2 YNNKEL, per germline (reference sequence). For the CDR3, the DNA is TGTGCCAGCAGCCAACGAAGACAGGCCGGCTACACCTTC. The encoded protein is CASSQRRQAGYTF.

This clone was detected only once. The rearrangement links TRBV28 to TRBJ2-5, with a weak D call TRBD1 (6 bases). Trimming stripped 6 bases from V and 5 bases from J, with 16 bases between. Germline V gives CDR1 MDHEN, CDR2 SYDVKM. This CDR3 has 14 amino acids. The CDR3 region is CASSTPRGWETQYF. The CDR3 bases are TGTGCCAGCAGCACCCCCAGGGGTTGGGAGACCCAGTACTTC.

CDR3 sequence: CASSLAPVGAGGPYEQYF. CDR3 DNA sequence: TGTGCCAGCAGCTTAGCACCAGTCGGGGCGGGGGGACCCTACGAGCAGTACTTC. The rearrangement uses TRBV7-9 and TRBJ2-7, with 8 bases lining up with TRBD2. The germline V gene has CDR1 SEHNR and CDR2 FQNEAQ (reference sequence). The V and J ends lost 0 bases and 2 bases, in that order; junction bases with no gene match: 12. The CDR3 runs 18 residues.

The chain carries TRBV7-5 and TRBJ2-1; the D call in the table, TRBD1, was not verified against the DNA. TRBV7-5 is recorded as a pseudogene. The CDR3 runs 15 residues. The CDR3 spells CARSCQTLTGTEQFF. DNA of the CDR3: TGTGCCAGAAGCTGCCAAACCCTAACAGGGACTGAGCAGTTCTTC.

J is TRBJ2-7 and V is TRBV18; TRBD2 matches 12 bases. The V and J ends lost 1 base and 6 bases, in that order; junction bases with no gene match: 7. This CDR3 contains 16 residues. Germline lookup yields CDR1 KGHSH and CDR2 LQKENI. The CDR3 DNA sequence: TGTGCCAGCTCACCACGGCTAGCGGGGGGGCGGGGCGAGCAGTACTTC. This codes for CASSPRLAGGRGEQYF.

The chain employs TRBV7-6 and TRBJ1-1; TRBD1 might be the D (5 bases). This CDR3 has 13 amino acids. Germline-derived CDR1 and CDR2 are SGHVS and FNYEAQ. V lost 4 bases and J lost 8, with 14 bases in between. For the CDR3, the DNA is TGTGCCAGCAGCTCAGTCCAGGGCGAGGAAGCTTTCTTT. Its translation: CASSSVQGEEAFF.

The J gene is TRBJ2-7, the V gene TRBV21-1; the table's D gene call, TRBD1, was not cross checked with the DNA. TRBV21-1 has pseudogene status. This CDR3 contains 14 residues. CDR3 DNA: TGTGCCAGCAGCAAAGCAACAGCCACCTACGAGCAGTACTTC. This encodes CASSKATATYEQYF.

The chain combines TRBV7-2 with TRBJ2-1; the D gene is possibly TRBD2 (6 bases). Germline CDR1 reads SGHTA; CDR2 reads FQGNSA. The V gene lost 5 bases and the J gene lost 4 bases, with 15 bases spanning the gap. This CDR3 has 15 amino acids. The CDR3 region has the DNA TGTGCCAGCAGCCAACGTTTAGCGGAGTACAATGAGCAGTTCTTC. The encoded protein is CASSQRLAEYNEQFF.

A single count supports this clone. The V and J genes are TRBV28 and TRBJ2-3; TRBD2 agrees at 12 bases. CDR3 length: 15 residues. V gave up 5 bases and J gave up 3 bases; unmatched junction bases: 3. The germline V gene encodes CDR1 MDHEN and CDR2 SYDVKM. The CDR3 DNA reads as TGTGCCAGCAGTCTAGCGGGAGGGCAGACAGATACGCAGTATTTT. This gives the protein CASSLAGGQTDTQYF.